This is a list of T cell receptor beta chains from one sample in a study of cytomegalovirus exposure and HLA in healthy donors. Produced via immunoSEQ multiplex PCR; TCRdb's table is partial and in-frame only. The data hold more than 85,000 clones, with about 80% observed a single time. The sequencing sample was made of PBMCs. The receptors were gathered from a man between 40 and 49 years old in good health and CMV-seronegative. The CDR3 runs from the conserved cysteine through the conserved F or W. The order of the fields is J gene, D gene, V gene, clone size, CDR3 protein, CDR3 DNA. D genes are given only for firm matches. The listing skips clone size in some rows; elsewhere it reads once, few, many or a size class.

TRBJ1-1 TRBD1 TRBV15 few CATRLLDRGSEAFF TGTGCCACCAGGCTCCTCGACAGGGGATCTGAAGCTTTCTTT
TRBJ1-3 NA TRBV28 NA CASSLANTIYF TGTGCCAGCAGTTTAGCGAACACCATATATTTT
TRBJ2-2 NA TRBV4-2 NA CASSQDRVGGTGELFF TGTGCCAGCAGCCAAGATCGGGTAGGGGGCACCGGGGAGCTGTTTTTT
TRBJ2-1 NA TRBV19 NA CASSIGLAPTEQFF TGTGCCAGTAGTATAGGGCTAGCGCCCACTGAGCAGTTCTTC
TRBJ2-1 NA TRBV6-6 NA CASSYARVNEQFF TGTGCCAGCAGTTACGCGCGGGTCAATGAGCAGTTCTTC
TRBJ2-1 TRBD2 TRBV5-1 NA CASSLEARKAGGSEQFF TGCGCCAGCAGCTTGGAGGCCCGGAAAGCGGGAGGGAGTGAGCAGTTCTTC
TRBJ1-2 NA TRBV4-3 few CASSQLGGGYTF TGCGCCAGCAGCCAATTAGGCGGGGGCTACACCTTC
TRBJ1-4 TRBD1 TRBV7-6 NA CASSPGQGGEKLFF TGTGCCAGCAGCCCAGGACAGGGGGGAGAAAAACTGTTTTTT
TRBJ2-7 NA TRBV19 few CASSGQISYEQYF TGTGCCAGTAGCGGACAGATTAGCTACGAGCAGTACTTC
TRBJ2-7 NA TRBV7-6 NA CASSPTGPDEQYF TGTGCCAGCAGCCCAACAGGGCCAGACGAGCAGTACTTC
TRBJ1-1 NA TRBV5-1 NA CASSLGTLNTEAFF TGCGCCAGCAGCTTGGGGACACTGAACACTGAAGCTTTCTTT